The clone carrying this T cell receptor beta chain appeared a single time. Antigen specificity is unknown. This CDR3 region has 16 residues. Deletions cut 0 bases from V and 0 bases from J, with 8 bases between. Germline CDR1 SGHNT, CDR2 YENEEA. The sample is drawn from a study of cytomegalovirus exposure and HLA in healthy donors. Assay: immunoSEQ multiplex PCR; the TCRdb copy retains only in-frame clones and omits some. The sample gives 140,000 to 150,000 clones, around 93% of which show up once; approximately 2% is in the top ten. Overall study results and limits: Some public TCRs appeared in many individuals, while most sequences were rare. The tendency of first-cohort TCR clusters to co-occur in the roughly 120 validation repertoires was identified by a subsequent analysis. High specificity and sensitivity for cytomegalovirus status were reported for the classifier.

The donors were part of the validation cohort of 95 to 150 subjects. That cohort was separate from the first cohort, which comprised some 670 subjects. This sequence was found in a man between 18 and 35 years old in good health and CMV-seropositive. The chain combines TRBV11-3 with TRBJ2-2; D call uncertain. The specimen sequenced was PBMCs. The CDR3 DNA is TGTGCCAGCAGCTTAGATCGCGTGTCGAACACCGGGGAGCTGTTTTTT. It yields the protein CASSLDRVSNTGELFF.